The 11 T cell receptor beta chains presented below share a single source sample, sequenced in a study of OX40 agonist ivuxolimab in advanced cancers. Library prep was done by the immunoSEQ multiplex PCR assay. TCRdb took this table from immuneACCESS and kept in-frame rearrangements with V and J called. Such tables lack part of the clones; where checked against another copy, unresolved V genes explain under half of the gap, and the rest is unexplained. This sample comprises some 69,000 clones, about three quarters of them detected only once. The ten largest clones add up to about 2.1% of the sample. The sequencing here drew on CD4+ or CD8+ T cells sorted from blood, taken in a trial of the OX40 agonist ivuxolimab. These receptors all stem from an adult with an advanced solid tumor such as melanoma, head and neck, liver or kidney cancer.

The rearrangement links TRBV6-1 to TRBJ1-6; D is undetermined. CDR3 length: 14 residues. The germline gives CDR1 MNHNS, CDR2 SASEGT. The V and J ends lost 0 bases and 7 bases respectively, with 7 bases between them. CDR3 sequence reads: CASSEAHRNSPLHF. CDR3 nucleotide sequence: TGTGCCAGCAGTGAAGCGCATAGAAATTCACCCCTCCACTTT.

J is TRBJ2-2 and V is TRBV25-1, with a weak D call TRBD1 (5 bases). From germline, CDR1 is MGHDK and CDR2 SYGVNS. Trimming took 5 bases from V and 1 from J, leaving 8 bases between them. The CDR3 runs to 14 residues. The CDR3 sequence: CASSSTENTGELFF. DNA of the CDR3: TGTGCCAGCAGTTCGACAGAGAACACCGGGGAGCTGTTTTTT.

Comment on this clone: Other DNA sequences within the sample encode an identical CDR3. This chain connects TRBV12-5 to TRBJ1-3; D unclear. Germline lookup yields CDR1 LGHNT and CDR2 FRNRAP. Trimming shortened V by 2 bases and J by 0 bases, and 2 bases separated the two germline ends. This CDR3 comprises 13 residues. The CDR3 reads CASGLSSGNTIYF. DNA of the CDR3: TGTGCTAGTGGTTTGAGCTCTGGAAACACCATATATTTT.

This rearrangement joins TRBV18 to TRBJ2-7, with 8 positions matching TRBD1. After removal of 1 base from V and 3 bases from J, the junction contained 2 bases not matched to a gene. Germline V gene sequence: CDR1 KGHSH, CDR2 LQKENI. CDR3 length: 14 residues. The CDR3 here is CASSPRQGLYEQYF. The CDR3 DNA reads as TGTGCCAGCTCACCACGACAGGGGCTCTACGAGCAGTACTTC.

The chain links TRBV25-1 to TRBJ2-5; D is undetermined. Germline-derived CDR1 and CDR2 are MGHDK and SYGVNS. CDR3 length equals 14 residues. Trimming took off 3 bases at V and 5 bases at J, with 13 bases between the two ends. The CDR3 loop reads CASSDSTHGETQYF. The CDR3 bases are TGTGCCAGCAGTGACAGCACTCATGGGGAGACCCAGTACTTC. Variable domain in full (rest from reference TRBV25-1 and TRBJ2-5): EADIYQTPRYLVIGTGKKITLECSQTMGHDKMYWYQQDPGMELHLIHYSYGVNSTEKGDLSSESTVSRIRTEHFPLTLESARPSHTSQYLCASSDSTHGETQYFGPGTRLLVL.

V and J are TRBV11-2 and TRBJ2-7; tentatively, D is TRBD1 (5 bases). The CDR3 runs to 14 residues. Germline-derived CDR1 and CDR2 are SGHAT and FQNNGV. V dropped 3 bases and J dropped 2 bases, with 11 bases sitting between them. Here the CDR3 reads CASSFRQPPYEQYF. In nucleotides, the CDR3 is TGTGCCAGCAGCTTCCGACAGCCACCCTACGAGCAGTACTTC.

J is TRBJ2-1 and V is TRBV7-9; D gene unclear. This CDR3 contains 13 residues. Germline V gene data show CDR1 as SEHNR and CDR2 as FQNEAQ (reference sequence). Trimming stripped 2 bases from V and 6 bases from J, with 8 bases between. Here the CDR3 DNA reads TGTGCCAGCAGCTTAAGCGAGCGCAATGAGCAGTTCTTC. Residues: CASSLSERNEQFF.

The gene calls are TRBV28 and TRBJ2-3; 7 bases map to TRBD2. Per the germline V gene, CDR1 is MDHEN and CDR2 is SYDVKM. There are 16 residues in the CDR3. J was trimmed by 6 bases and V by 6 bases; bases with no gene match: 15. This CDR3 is CASSGISGAGGDTQYF. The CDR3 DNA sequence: TGTGCCAGCAGCGGTATTTCCGGGGCCGGGGGGGATACGCAGTATTTT.

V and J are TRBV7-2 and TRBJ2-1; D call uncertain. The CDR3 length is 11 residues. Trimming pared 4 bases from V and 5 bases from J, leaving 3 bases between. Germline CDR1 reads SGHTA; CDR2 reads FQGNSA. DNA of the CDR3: TGTGCCAGCAGCTATCACAATGAGCAGTTCTTC. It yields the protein CASSYHNEQFF.

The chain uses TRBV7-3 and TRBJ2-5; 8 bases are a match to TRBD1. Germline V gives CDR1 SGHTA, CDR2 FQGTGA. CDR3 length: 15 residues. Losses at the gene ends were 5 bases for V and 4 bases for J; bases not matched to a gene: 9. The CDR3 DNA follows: TGTGCCAGCAGCCGCGGGCCGACAGGGGTAGAGACCCAGTACTTC. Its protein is CASSRGPTGVETQYF.

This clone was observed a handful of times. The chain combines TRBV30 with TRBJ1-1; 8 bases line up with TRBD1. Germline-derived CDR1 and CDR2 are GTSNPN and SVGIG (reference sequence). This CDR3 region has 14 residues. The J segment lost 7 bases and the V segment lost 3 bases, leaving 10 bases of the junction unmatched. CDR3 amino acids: CAWSRGQGLGEAFF. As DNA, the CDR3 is TGTGCCTGGAGCCGAGGACAGGGATTAGGTGAAGCTTTCTTT.